A single T cell receptor beta chain is shown here with its context. Its antigen is unknown. This specimen comes from a study of shared clonotypes between healthy human individuals. Within Nashville, Tennessee resided all donors, each a Caucasian adult. TCRdb's copy holds only in-frame clones and misses some; the assay was immunoSEQ multiplex PCR. The sample carries about 1.5 million clones, 98% recorded once. Regarding the study as a whole: It was observed that roughly 5% of naive CD4 clonotypes were shared across a handful of donors.

The TCR originated in a man aged 30 to 45 in good health. The sample was naive CD4+ T cells sorted from blood. Subset noted: CD45RA+ positively selected.

As DNA, the CDR3 is TGTGCCAGCTCAGGGACGGGCTCCTACGAGCAGTACTTC. The encoded protein is CASSGTGSYEQYF. The chain couples TRBV18 to TRBJ2-7, with D perhaps TRBD1 or TRBD2 (5 bases each). CDR1 and CDR2 from the germline V gene are KGHSH and LQKENI. CDR3 length: 13 residues. V gave up 5 bases and J gave up 0 bases, with 8 bases separating them.